The subject of this entry is one TCR beta chain. As yet, its antigen is unknown. Germline and junction disagree at one end, which may indicate a read error. TCRdb re-called the 5' RACE reads through MiXCR, storing one row per CDR3 protein. The data contain 300,000 to 450,000 distinct CDR3 sequences, about 28% of them singletons. The CDR3 spans 15 residues. Germline assignment: CDR1 DFQATT and CDR2 SNEGSKA (reference sequence). This specimen belongs to a study of identical twins' blood T cells. Study-level results: V gene usage reportedly matched far better within twin pairs than unrelated donors.

The J gene is TRBJ1-1, the V gene TRBV20-1; 9 bases are a match to TRBD1. The source is a woman aged 18-55 years in good health. Sequenced sample: PBMCs. CDR3 sequence (DNA): TGCAGTGCGGACTACGCGGGGACAGGGAACGCTGAAGCTTTCTTT. This translates into CSADYAGTGNAEAFF.